This T cell receptor (beta chain) was captured by sequencing in a study of T cells in Graves' hyperthyroidism and ophthalmopathy. Reasons for excluding patients were uncontrolled infection, other autoimmune disease, pregnancy or lactation. As for this clonotype: The antigen remains undetermined.

Trimming cost V 2 bases and J 0 bases; bases outside gene matches: 7. This CDR3 region has 17 residues. The germline V gene has CDR1 LGHNA and CDR2 YSLEER. There were TCR beta CDR3 regions amplified from RNA transcripts. The TCR CDR3 was amplified in a first-round RT-PCR using the HTBI primer set. TCRdb itself ran the multiplex PCR reads through MiXCR, one entry per CDR3 protein. This sample carries approximately 600,000 distinct CDR3 sequences, roughly 15% of them seen once, and the ten largest clones take roughly 4.3%. Findings and limits, study-wide: Separation of ophthalmopathy from stable hyperthyroidism was achieved by a 13 V-J model. The model predicted ophthalmopathy a median approximately 6.3 months before onset. Most clonotypes that expanded in the thyroid above 0.001 also showed up in blood.

This chain joins TRBV4-3 and TRBJ1-3, with 7 bases that match TRBD1. The sequence came from a woman aged 40 to 49 with Graves' ophthalmopathy. The sample was blood. The CDR3 DNA reads as TGCGCCAGCAGCCAATTAAGACAGGGCATCTCTGGAAACACCATATATTTT. Its translation is CASSQLRQGISGNTIYF.